This TCR beta chain was sequenced in a study of response to subunit inactivated influenza vaccine (dated by TCRdb to 2017 to 2018). At the level of the whole study: Deep quantitative T cell receptor repertoire profiling was used in the study to track responses to a trivalent subunit inactivated influenza vaccine. The study at large found these results: According to the authors, only a limited number of new T cells may be recruited by each seasonal influenza vaccination.

The intended sense of this specimen's time point label: 45 days after influenza vaccine administration. The CDR3, from cysteine to phenylalanine, totals 8 residues. Only the CDR3 region is kept as DNA, spanning 24 bases read in frame from base 1. Via the germline V gene, CDR1 is SQVTM and CDR2 ANQGSEA. V lost 7 bases and J lost 10 bases; the stretch between them is 5 bases long. This clonotype was counted between two and nine times. Which antigen it targets is not known. Base-call qualities are not available, and no considerably larger clone is one nucleotide away. The protocol used for the library was RT-PCR. Instrument used: Illumina HiSeq 2500. TCRdb redid the processing of the public reads, applying fastp at Q25 and MiXCR, and retained in-frame beta chains. CDR3 protein duplicates are merged, each entry listing the most common genes and DNA. The sample table holds approximately 480,000 distinct CDR3 sequences, of which approximately 10% were seen once. The top ten clonotypes cover approximately 12% of the sample.

The chain couples TRBV29-1 to TRBJ2-1; confidence is insufficient to name the D gene. The source was PBMCs from blood, collected around seven weeks after vaccination. This sequence was found in a man over 45 who received an inactivated influenza vaccine. Donor details come from another sample of the same person, matched by shared clones. For the CDR3, the sequence is CSGREQFF. The DNA sequence follows: TGCAGCGGTAGAGAGCAGTTCTTC.